This T cell receptor (beta chain) emerged from a study of T-cell memory formation after mild COVID-19 (dated by TCRdb to about 2021). For the wider study: TCR sequence clusters from the two donors were largely donor specific. In two donors, T-cell clones that expanded and contracted after mild COVID-19 were tracked by sequencing TCRalpha and TCRbeta repertoires over time. The cohort comprised two young, previously healthy adult volunteers, one female and one male. The research as a whole found: From day 15 to 85, contracting clones showed balanced CD4/CD8 phenotypes, whereas a second wave of clones that expanded from day 15 to 37 leaned towards CD4+. The study covered only a couple of mild cases, and larger cohorts including severe cases with pre-infection samples were considered necessary. SARS-CoV-2 specificity was not confirmed for the second-wave clones peaking on day 37. Some responding clones were found in pre-infection memory, which suggests that pre-existing cross-reactive memory T cells took part in the SARS-CoV-2 response. Contracting CD4+ clones were found mainly in CM and EM memory subsets, while CD8+ clones were enriched in EMRA.

Sequenced using an Illumina NovaSeq 6000. TCRalpha and TCRbeta cDNA libraries were built by 5'RACE with constant-segment primers, adding sample barcodes and unique molecular identifiers. RNA was extracted from every sample with Trizol reagent. Libraries were amplified in two PCR steps, with a second sample barcode and Illumina TruSeq adapters added in the second step. Libraries were sequenced on an Illumina NovaSeq with 2 x 150 bp paired-end reads. On the authors' methods: Demultiplexing of reads and collapsing into UMI-guided consensus sequences were performed with migec v1.2.7. With mixcr v2.1.11, UMI consensuses were aligned to TRA and TRB V and J templates and assembled into clonotypes. Clonotypes were classified as expanded or contracted when called significant by both edgeR and NoisET, with noise models trained on biological replicates. For edgeR calls, the cutoffs were a false discovery rate-adjusted p below 0.01 and a log2 fold-change threshold of 1. PCA with hierarchical clustering of max-normalized trajectories of the 1000 most abundant clonotypes was used as exploratory dynamics analysis. Each responding clone was given a CD4 or CD8 phenotype based on the CD4+ and CD8+ repertoires, which had been sequenced separately. The raw public data were reprocessed by TCRdb itself: fastp quality trimming at Q25, MiXCR clonotype calling, in-frame beta chains only. When rows share a CDR3 protein, they turn into one entry using the most common DNA and genes. The V and J calls and clone size are TCRdb's, not the authors'. This sample lists roughly 110,000 distinct CDR3 sequences; over 10% were detected once. Clones ranked in the top ten supply roughly 30% of the sample.

This clonotype was seen a handful of times. No cognate antigen has been identified for it. The sample holds no much larger clone one base away, and base qualities are not on file. Trimming takes 0 bases off V and 4 bases off J; junction bases not matched to a gene: 15. CDR1 and CDR2 were assigned from the germline V gene (reference sequence) as DFQATT and SNEGSKA. The CDR3, cysteine through phenylalanine, is 18 amino acids long. Only the CDR3 portion is preserved as DNA: 54 bases, with reading frame beginning at the first base. Ficoll-Paque density gradient centrifugation was used to isolate PBMCs. This receptor was obtained from an adult woman who had mild COVID-19 (a few samples of this study predate the infection). The sample titles of this study are shuffled in the database, so cell type and time point are left out; the donor was told from shared clones. The sample taken for sequencing was PBMCs or a T cell subset sorted from them (not recorded which). The chain is made from TRBV20-1 and TRBJ2-5; TRBD2 fits 9 bases in the junction. The CDR3 protein sequence reads: CSARDLLLAGPLPETQYF. The sequence in DNA is TGCAGTGCTAGAGATCTCCTGCTAGCGGGGCCCCTTCCAGAGACCCAGTACTTC.